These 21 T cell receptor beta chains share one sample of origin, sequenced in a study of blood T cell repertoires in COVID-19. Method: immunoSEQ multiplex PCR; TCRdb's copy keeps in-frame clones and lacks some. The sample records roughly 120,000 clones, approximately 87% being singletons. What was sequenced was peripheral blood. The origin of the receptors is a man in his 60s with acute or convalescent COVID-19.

The CDR3 here is CASSYGTGGRGETQYF. CDR3 DNA: TGTGCCAGCAGTTACGGGACAGGGGGGCGAGGGGAGACCCAGTACTTC. V and J are TRBV6-2 or TRBV6-3 and TRBJ2-5; 11 nucleotides match TRBD1. Trimming took 2 bases from V and 5 from J; bases not matched to a gene: 7. Germline CDR1 and CDR2: MNHEY and SVGEGT. The CDR3 is 16 amino acids.

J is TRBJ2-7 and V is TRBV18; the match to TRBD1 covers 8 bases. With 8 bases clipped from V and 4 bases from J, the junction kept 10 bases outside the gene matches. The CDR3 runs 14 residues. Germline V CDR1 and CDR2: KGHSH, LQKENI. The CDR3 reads CASRPGTGEYEQYF. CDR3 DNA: TGTGCCAGCCGACCCGGGACAGGTGAATACGAGCAGTACTTC. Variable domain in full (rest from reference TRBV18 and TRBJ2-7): NAGVMQNPRHLVRRRGQEARLRCSPMKGHSHVYWYRQLPEEGLKFMVYLQKENIIDESGMPKERFSAEFPKEGPSILRIQQVVRGDSAAYFCASRPGTGEYEQYFGPGTRLTVT.

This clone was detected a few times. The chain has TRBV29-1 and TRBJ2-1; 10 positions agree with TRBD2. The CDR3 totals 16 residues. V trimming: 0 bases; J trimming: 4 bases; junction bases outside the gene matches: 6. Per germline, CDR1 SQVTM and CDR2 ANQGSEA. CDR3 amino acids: CSVEDPSGSKYNEQFF. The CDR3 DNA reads TGCAGCGTTGAAGACCCTAGCGGGAGTAAGTACAATGAGCAGTTCTTC.

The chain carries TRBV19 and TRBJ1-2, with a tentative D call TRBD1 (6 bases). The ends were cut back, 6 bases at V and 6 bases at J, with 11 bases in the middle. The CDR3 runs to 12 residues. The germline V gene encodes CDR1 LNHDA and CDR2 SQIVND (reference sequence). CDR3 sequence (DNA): TGTGCCAGTAGCCGCGGACAGAATGGCTACACCTTC. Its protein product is CASSRGQNGYTF.

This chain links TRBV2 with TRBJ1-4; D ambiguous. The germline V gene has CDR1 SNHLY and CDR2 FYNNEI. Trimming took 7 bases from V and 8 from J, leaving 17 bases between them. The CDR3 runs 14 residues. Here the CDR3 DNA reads TGTGCCAGCACCACGGACTCGACCGGCGAAAAACTGTTTTTT. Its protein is CASTTDSTGEKLFF.

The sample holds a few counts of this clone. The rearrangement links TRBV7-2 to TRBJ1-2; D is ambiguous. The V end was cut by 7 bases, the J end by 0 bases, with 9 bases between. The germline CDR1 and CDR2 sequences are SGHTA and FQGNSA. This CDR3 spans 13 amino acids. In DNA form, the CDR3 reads TGTGCCAGCACCCGGACTTCTAACTATGGCTACACCTTC. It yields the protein CASTRTSNYGYTF.

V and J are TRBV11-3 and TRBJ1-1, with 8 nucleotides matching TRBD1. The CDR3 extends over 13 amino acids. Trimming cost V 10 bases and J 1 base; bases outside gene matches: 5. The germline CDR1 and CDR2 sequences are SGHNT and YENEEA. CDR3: CATTRGQNTEAFF. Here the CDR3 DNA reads TGTGCCACCACCAGGGGGCAGAACACTGAAGCTTTCTTT.

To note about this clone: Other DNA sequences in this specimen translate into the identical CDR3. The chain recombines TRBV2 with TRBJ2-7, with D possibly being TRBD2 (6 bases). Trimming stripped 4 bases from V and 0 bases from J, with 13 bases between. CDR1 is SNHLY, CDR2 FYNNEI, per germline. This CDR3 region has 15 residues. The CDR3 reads CASSVGGGSSYEQYF. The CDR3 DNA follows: TGTGCCAGCAGTGTGGGGGGAGGAAGCTCCTACGAGCAGTACTTC.

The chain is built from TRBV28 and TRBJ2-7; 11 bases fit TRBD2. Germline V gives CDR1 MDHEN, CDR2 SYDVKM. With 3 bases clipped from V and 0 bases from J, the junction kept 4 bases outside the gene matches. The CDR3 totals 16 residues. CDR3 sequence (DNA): TGTGCCAGCAGTTTGGGACTAGCGGTCTCCTCCTACGAGCAGTACTTC. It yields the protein CASSLGLAVSSYEQYF.

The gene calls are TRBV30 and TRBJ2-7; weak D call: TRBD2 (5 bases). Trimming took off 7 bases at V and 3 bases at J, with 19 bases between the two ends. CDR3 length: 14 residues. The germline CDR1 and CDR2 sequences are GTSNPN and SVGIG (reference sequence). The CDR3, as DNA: TGTGCCTTTACGCGCGGAGGTACCAACTACGAGCAGTACTTC. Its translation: CAFTRGGTNYEQYF.

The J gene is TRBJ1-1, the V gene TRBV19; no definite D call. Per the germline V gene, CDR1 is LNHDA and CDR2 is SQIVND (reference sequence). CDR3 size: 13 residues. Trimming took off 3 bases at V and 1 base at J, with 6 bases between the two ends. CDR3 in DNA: TGTGCCAGTAGTATGAGGCAGAACACTGAAGCTTTCTTT. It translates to CASSMRQNTEAFF. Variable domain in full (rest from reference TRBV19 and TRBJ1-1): DGGITQSPKYLFRKEGQNVTLSCEQNLNHDAMYWYRQDPGQGLRLIYYSQIVNDFQKGDIAEGYSVSREKKESFPLTVTSAQKNPTAFYLCASSMRQNTEAFFGQGTRLTVV.

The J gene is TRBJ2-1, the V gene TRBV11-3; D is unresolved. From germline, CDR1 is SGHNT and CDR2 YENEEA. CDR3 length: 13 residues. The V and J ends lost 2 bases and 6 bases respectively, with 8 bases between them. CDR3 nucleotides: TGTGCCAGCAGCTTAAGAGGAAGCAATGAGCAGTTCTTC. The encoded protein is CASSLRGSNEQFF.

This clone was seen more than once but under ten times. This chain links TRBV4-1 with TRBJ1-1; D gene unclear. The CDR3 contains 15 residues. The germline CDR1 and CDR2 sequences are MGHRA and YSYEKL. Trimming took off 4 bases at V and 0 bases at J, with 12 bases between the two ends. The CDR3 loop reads CASSRREQLNTEAFF. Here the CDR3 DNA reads TGCGCCAGCAGCCGCAGAGAACAGCTGAACACTGAAGCTTTCTTT.

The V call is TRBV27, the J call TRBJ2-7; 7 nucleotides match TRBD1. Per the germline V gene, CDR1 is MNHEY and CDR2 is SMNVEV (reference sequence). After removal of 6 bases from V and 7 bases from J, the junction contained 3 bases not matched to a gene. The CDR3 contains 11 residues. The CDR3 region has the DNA TGTGCCAGCAGCCACAGGGGAGAGCAGTACTTC. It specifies CASSHRGEQYF.

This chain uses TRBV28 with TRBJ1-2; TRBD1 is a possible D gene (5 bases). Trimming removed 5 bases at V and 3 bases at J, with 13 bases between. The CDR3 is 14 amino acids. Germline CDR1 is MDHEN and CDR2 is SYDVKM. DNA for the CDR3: TGTGCCAGCAGTGTGCAGTCCAGGGACTATGGCTACACCTTC. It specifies CASSVQSRDYGYTF.

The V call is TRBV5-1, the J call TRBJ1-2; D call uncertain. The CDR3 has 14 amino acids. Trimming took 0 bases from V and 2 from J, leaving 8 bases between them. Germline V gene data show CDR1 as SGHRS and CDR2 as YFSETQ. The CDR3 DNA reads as TGCGCCAGCAGCTTGGGCCAGGCCAACTATGGCTACACCTTC. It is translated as CASSLGQANYGYTF.

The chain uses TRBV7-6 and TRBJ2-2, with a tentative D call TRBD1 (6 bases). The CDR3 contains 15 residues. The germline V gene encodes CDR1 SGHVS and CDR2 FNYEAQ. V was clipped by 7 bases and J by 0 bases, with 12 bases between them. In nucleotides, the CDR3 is TGTGCCAGCAACAGGGACGGATCGAACACCGGGGAGCTGTTTTTT. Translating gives CASNRDGSNTGELFF.

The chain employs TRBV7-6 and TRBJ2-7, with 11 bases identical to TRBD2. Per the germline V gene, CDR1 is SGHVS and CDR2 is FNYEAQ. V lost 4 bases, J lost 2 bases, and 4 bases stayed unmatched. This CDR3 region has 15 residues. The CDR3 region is CASSSGTSGAYEQYF. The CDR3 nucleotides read TGTGCCAGCAGCTCGGGGACTAGCGGCGCCTACGAGCAGTACTTC.

CDR3 sequence: CASSSPGLAGNYAYEQYF. The DNA for the CDR3 is TGTGCCAGCAGTTCCCCGGGACTAGCGGGGAATTACGCCTACGAGCAGTACTTC. The chain uses TRBV6-2 or TRBV6-3 and TRBJ2-7; 13 nucleotides match TRBD2. The CDR3 totals 18 residues. The junction had 11 bases not matched to a gene; V was cut back by 4 bases and J by 2 bases. Looked up from germline, CDR1 is MNHEY and CDR2 is SVGEGT.

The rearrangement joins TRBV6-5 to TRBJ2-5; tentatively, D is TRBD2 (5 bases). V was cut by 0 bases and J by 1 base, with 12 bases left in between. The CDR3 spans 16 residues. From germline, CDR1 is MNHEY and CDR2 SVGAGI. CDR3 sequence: CASSYSPGMAQETQYF. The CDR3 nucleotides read TGTGCCAGCAGTTACTCGCCGGGAATGGCCCAAGAGACCCAGTACTTC.

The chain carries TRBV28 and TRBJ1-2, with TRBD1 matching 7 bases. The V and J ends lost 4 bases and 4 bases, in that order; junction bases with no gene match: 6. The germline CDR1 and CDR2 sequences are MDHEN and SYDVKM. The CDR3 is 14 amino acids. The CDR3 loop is CASSSPQGIYGYTF. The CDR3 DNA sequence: TGTGCCAGCAGTTCCCCACAGGGGATCTATGGCTACACCTTC.